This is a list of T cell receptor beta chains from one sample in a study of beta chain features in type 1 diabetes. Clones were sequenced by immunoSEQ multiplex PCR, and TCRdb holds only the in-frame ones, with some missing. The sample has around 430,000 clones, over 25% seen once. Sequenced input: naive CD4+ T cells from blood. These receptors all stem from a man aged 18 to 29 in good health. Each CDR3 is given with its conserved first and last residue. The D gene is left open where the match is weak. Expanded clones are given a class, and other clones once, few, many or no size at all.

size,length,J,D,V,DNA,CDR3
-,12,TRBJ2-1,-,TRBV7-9,TGTGCCAGCAGCTTTGCTGGGGGGGAGCAGTTCTTC,CASSFAGGEQFF
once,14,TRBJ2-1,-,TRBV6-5,TGTGCCAGCATTAAGCGGACTGGCTACAATGAGCAGTTCTTC,CASIKRTGYNEQFF
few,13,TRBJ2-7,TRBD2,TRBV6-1,TGTGCCAGCAGGGGGACTAGCGTCCACGAGCAGTACTTC,CASRGTSVHEQYF
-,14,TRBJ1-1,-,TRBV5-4,TGTGCCAGCAGCTTAGACGCGGCCCCCACTGAAGCTTTCTTT,CASSLDAAPTEAFF
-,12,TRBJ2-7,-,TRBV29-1,TGCAGCGTTGTGCCCCGGGGTCACGAGCAGTACTTC,CSVVPRGHEQYF
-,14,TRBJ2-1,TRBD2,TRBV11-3,TGTGCCAGCAGCTTAGAAGGTAGCGGGAGTGAGCAGTTCTTC,CASSLEGSGSEQFF
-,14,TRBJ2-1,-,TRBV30,TGTGCCTGGAGTTCGGGTAGGATCTACAATGAGCAGTTCTTC,CAWSSGRIYNEQFF
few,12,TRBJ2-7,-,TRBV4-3,TGCGCCAGCAGCCAAGATTACGGAGTGCAGTACTTC,CASSQDYGVQYF
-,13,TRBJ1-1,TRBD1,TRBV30,TGTGCCTGTAGACAGGGTGGAAACACTGAAGCTTTCTTT,CACRQGGNTEAFF
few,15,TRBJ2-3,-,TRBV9,TGTGCCAGCTCGCCGGGGCGGACCAAGGCAGATACGCAGTATTTT,CASSPGRTKADTQYF
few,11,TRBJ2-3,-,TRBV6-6,TGTGCCAGCAGGGGCACAGATACGCAGTATTTT,CASRGTDTQYF
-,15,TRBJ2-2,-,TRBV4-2,TGTGCCAGCAGGGCCCCGGGACAGAACACCGGGGAGCTGTTTTTT,CASRAPGQNTGELFF
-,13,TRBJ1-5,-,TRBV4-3,TGCGCCAGCAGCCAAGTTGGCAATCAGCCCCAGCATTTT,CASSQVGNQPQHF
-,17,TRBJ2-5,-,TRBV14,TGTGCCAGCAGCCAAGGCGGTAATCGGGGGCGACAAGAGACCCAGTACTTC,CASSQGGNRGRQETQYF
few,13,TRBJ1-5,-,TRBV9,TGTGCCAGCAGCGTAGGCAGGGATCAGCCCCAGCATTTT,CASSVGRDQPQHF
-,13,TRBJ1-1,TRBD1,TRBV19,TGTGCCAGTAGTATAGCTCCAGGGACAGGAGCTTTCTTT,CASSIAPGTGAFF
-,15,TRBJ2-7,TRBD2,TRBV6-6,TGTGCCAGCAGTTACCGCCAGCGGGAGTCGAACGAGCAGTACTTC,CASSYRQRESNEQYF
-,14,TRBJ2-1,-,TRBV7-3,TGTGCCAGCAGCTTACGACCTTCAGAAGATGAGCAGTTCTTC,CASSLRPSEDEQFF
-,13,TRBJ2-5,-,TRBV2,TGTGCCAGCAGTGTGAGTGTATTCGAGACCCAGTACTTC,CASSVSVFETQYF
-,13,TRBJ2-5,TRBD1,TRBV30,TGTGCCTGGATACAGGGGTTCCAAGAGACCCAGTACTTC,CAWIQGFQETQYF
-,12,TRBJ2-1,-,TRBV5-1,TGCGCCAGCAGCGTCCAGGACAATGAGCAGTTCTTC,CASSVQDNEQFF
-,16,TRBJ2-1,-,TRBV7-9,TGTGCCAGCAGCTTAGCGGGAAGACAGGTCCACAATGAGCAGTTCTTC,CASSLAGRQVHNEQFF
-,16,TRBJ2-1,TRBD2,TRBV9,TGTGCCAGCACCCCCAAGGGCGGGAGCTCCTACAATGAGCAGTTCTTC,CASTPKGGSSYNEQFF
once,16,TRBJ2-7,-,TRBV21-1,TGTGCCAGCAGCAAGCCCTGGCGGGGCCCCTCCTACGAGCAGTACTTC,CASSKPWRGPSYEQYF
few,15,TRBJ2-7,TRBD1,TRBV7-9,TGTGCCAGCAGCTCTGCACAGGGGTGGAGTCACGAGCAGTACTTC,CASSSAQGWSHEQYF
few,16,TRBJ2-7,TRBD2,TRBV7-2,TGTGCCAGCAGCACGGGACTAGCGGGGATTCCCTACGAGCAGTACTTC,CASSTGLAGIPYEQYF
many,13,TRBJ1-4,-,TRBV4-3,TGCGCCAGCAGCCAAGATGAATCCCAAAAACTGTTTTTT,CASSQDESQKLFF
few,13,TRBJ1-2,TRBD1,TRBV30,TGTGCCTGGAGTGTCGGACAGGCCTATGGCTACACCTTC,CAWSVGQAYGYTF
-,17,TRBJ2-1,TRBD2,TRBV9,TGTGCCAGCAGCCTAGGGACTAGCGGGAGCTCCTACAATGAGCAGTTCTTC,CASSLGTSGSSYNEQFF
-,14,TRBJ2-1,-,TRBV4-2,TGTGCCAGCAGCCGATTGGGGGGTTACAATGAGCAGTTCTTC,CASSRLGGYNEQFF
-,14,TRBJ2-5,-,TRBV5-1,TGCGCCAGCAGCTTGGTTGTAGAACAAGAGACCCAGTACTTC,CASSLVVEQETQYF
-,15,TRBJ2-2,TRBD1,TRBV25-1,TGTGCCGCCAGTGGGACAGGGGCGGAGACCGGGGAGCTGTTTTTT,CAASGTGAETGELFF
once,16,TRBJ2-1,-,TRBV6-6,TGTGCCAGCAGTTACGCCCCGTGGCTAGTGGGCAATGAGCAGTTCTTC,CASSYAPWLVGNEQFF
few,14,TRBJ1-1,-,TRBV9,TGTGCCAGCAGCACACAGACAGGGAACACTGAAGCTTTCTTT,CASSTQTGNTEAFF
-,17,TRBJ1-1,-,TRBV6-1,TGTGCCAGCAGTGAGATAAACCAGGGCCCCTGGGGAACTGAAGCTTTCTTT,CASSEINQGPWGTEAFF
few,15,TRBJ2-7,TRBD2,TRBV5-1,TGCGCCAGCAGCTTGGAGCGCAGCGGGAGCTACGAGCAGTACTTC,CASSLERSGSYEQYF
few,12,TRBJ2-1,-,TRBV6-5,TGTGCTACAGCGAGCTCCTACAATGAGCAGTTCTTC,CATASSYNEQFF
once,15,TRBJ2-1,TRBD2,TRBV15,TGTGCCACCAGCAGCCGACTAGCGGGGCCCCCTGAGCAGTTCTTC,CATSSRLAGPPEQFF
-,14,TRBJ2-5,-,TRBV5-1,TGCGCCAGCAGCTTGGGACAGACCCAAGAGACCCAGTACTTC,CASSLGQTQETQYF
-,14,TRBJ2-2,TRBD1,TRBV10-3,TGTGCCATCAGGACAGGGCGAGACACCGGGGAGCTGTTTTTT,CAIRTGRDTGELFF
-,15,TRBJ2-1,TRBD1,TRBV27,TGTGCCAGCAGTATCCGGGAACAGGGGATCAATGAGCAGTTCTTC,CASSIREQGINEQFF
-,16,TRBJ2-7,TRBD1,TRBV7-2,TGTGCCAGCAGCTTAGGGGTGCGGACAGGGGACTACGAGCAGTACTTC,CASSLGVRTGDYEQYF
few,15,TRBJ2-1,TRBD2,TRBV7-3,TGTGCCAGCAGCTTAGTAGCGGGAGAAAAGAATGAGCAGTTCTTC,CASSLVAGEKNEQFF
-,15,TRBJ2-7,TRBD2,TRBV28,TGTGCCAGCAGGACGGGGGCGGGAGGGCCCCACGAGCAGTACTTC,CASRTGAGGPHEQYF
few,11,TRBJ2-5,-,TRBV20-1,TGCAGTGCTAGAGAGGTAGAGACCCAGTACTTC,CSAREVETQYF
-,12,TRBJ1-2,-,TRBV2,TGTGCCAGCAGTGAAGGGTGGAGAGGAAGCACCTTC,CASSEGWRGSTF
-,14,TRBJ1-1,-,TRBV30,TGTGCCTGGAGTGTAACGGCGATGAACACTGAAGCTTTCTTT,CAWSVTAMNTEAFF
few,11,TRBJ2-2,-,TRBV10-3,TGTGCCATCAGTGAACTCGGGGAGCTGTTTTTT,CAISELGELFF
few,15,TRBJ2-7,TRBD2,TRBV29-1,TGCAGCGTTGCGCTCCGACTAGCGGGAGAACACGAGCAGTACTTC,CSVALRLAGEHEQYF
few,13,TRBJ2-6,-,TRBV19,TGTGCCAGTAGGGGGACTTGGGCCAACGTCCTGACTTTC,CASRGTWANVLTF
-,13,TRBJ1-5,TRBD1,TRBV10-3,TGTGCCATCAACCAGGGGGAGGGTCAGCCCCAGCATTTT,CAINQGEGQPQHF